This TCR beta chain was retrieved from a study of blood T cells in healthy people across ages. Only a few counts were recorded for this clonotype. Combining a sample-barcoded 5' primer with a J-beta primer mix, a second PCR ran for roughly 6 to 12 cycles. Using its own MiXCR run on the 5' RACE reads, TCRdb lists one record per CDR3 protein. The table includes about a million distinct CDR3 sequences, about 48% detected once. The CDR3 runs to 16 residues. Per the germline V gene, CDR1 is SEHNR and CDR2 is FQNEAQ (reference sequence). Deletions cut 1 base from V and 2 bases from J, with 14 bases between.

Material: blood. The V and J genes are TRBV7-9 and TRBJ2-5; D possibly matches TRBD1 or TRBD2 (6 bases each). The receptor was derived from a young man in good health. CDR3 nucleotides: TGTGCCAGCAGCTTAGTCTCGGGGGCCAGGCAAGAGACCCAGTACTTC. It yields the protein CASSLVSGARQETQYF.